Listed below are T cell receptor beta chains from one sample, sequenced in a study of blood T cell repertoires in COVID-19. Assay: immunoSEQ multiplex PCR; the TCRdb copy retains only in-frame clones and omits some. The data contain 220,000 or so clones, approximately 84% of them singletons. The sample comprised peripheral blood. The receptors come from an older woman with acute or convalescent COVID-19. The CDR3 runs from the conserved cysteine through the conserved F or W. The D gene is left open where the match is weak. Size values are once, few and many counts, or a class for expanded clones, and some rows have none.

D gene,V gene,J gene,clone size,CDR3 protein,CDR3 DNA
-,TRBV7-2,TRBJ1-1,-,CASSPAGASGTEAFF,TGTGCCAGCAGCCCGGCGGGGGCCTCGGGAACTGAAGCTTTCTTT
-,TRBV7-2,TRBJ2-7,-,CASSLSIGTFYEQYF,TGTGCCAGCAGCTTATCCATCGGGACTTTCTACGAGCAGTACTTC
-,TRBV5-4,TRBJ2-3,-,CASSLGFGKGLTDTQYF,TGTGCCAGCAGCTTAGGTTTCGGGAAGGGACTCACAGATACGCAGTATTTT
-,TRBV5-4,TRBJ1-1,-,CASSLLQGAAEAFF,TGTGCCAGCAGCTTGTTGCAAGGGGCGGCTGAAGCTTTCTTT
TRBD1,TRBV28,TRBJ1-3,-,CASSFPSGQGRPGNTIYF,TGTGCCAGCAGTTTCCCCTCCGGACAGGGAAGACCTGGAAACACCATATATTTT
TRBD2,TRBV9,TRBJ2-3,-,CASSVGRGGGYSTDTQYF,TGTGCCAGCAGCGTAGGGCGCGGGGGGGGGTATAGCACAGATACGCAGTATTTT
-,TRBV25-1,TRBJ1-2,-,CASSDAFATRDRKDGYTF,TGTGCCAGCAGTGACGCCTTCGCCACCAGGGATCGGAAGGACGGCTACACCTTC
-,TRBV5-6,TRBJ2-5,-,CASSLTRQARETQYF,TGTGCCAGCAGCTTGACTAGACAGGCCCGGGAGACCCAGTACTTC
-,TRBV7-2,TRBJ2-5,-,CASSRQFQETQYF,TGTGCCAGCAGCCGACAGTTCCAAGAGACCCAGTACTTC
TRBD2,TRBV6-5,TRBJ2-5,-,CASSYSAGGRPAQYF,TGTGCCAGCAGTTACTCGGCGGGGGGGCGGCCTGCCCAGTACTTC
-,TRBV7-7,TRBJ1-1,-,CASSLSQGTEAFF,TGTGCTAGCAGCTTAAGTCAGGGTACTGAAGCTTTCTTT
-,TRBV18,TRBJ1-2,once,CASSPERDYGYTF,TGTGCCAGCTCACCGGAACGGGACTATGGCTACACCTTC
TRBD1,TRBV13,TRBJ1-3,-,CASSLKSLNRGLGGNTIYF,TGTGCCAGCAGTCTCAAATCTTTAAACAGGGGACTAGGTGGAAACACCATATATTTT
TRBD2,TRBV5-1,TRBJ2-3,-,CASSGRTSGGASDTQYF,TGCGCCAGCAGCGGAAGGACTAGCGGGGGGGCCTCAGATACGCAGTATTTT
-,TRBV5-1,TRBJ1-2,-,CASSLSAGGDGYTF,TGCGCCAGCAGCTTGAGTGCAGGAGGGGATGGCTACACCTTC
-,TRBV29-1,TRBJ1-2,-,CSVSGRGDYGYTF,TGCAGCGTTTCGGGGCGCGGGGACTATGGCTACACCTTC
-,TRBV7-9,TRBJ1-1,-,CASSSDTEAFF,TGTGCCAGCAGCTCTGACACTGAAGCTTTCTTT
TRBD1,TRBV4-1,TRBJ1-3,-,CASSQEGGQTGNTIYF,TGCGCCAGCAGCCAAGAAGGGGGACAGACTGGAAACACCATATATTTT
-,TRBV7-2,TRBJ1-1,-,CASSLGGTVNTEAFF,TGTGCCAGCAGCTTAGGTGGTACAGTAAACACTGAAGCTTTCTTT
TRBD2,TRBV11-2,TRBJ2-7,-,CASSPSGGASEQYF,TGTGCCAGCAGCCCTAGCGGGGGGGCCTCCGAGCAGTACTTC
-,TRBV7-3,TRBJ2-1,-,CASSKSASSYNEQFF,TGTGCCAGCAGCAAAAGCGCGAGCTCCTACAATGAGCAGTTCTTC
-,TRBV5-1,TRBJ1-1,-,CASSEATDRNTEAFF,TGCGCCAGCAGCGAAGCCACGGACAGGAACACTGAAGCTTTCTTT
TRBD1,TRBV19,TRBJ1-1,-,CASSLGQKGFTEAFF,TGTGCCAGTAGTTTGGGACAGAAGGGCTTCACTGAAGCTTTCTTT
-,TRBV30,TRBJ1-4,once,CAWSVKQMNEKLFF,TGTGCCTGGAGTGTGAAACAGATGAATGAAAAACTGTTTTTT
TRBD1,TRBV4-3,TRBJ1-2,-,CASSQEGPGQGAANYGYTF,TGCGCCAGCAGCCAAGAGGGGCCGGGACAGGGCGCGGCTAACTATGGCTACACCTTC
-,TRBV3-1/TRBV3-2,TRBJ2-1,-,CASSPPSGNEQFF,TGTGCCAGCAGCCCACCGTCGGGCAATGAGCAGTTCTTC
-,TRBV11-2,TRBJ2-7,-,CASSPVRWTKTYEQYF,TGTGCCAGCAGCCCCGTGAGGTGGACAAAAACCTACGAGCAGTACTTC
TRBD1,TRBV6-5,TRBJ1-2,-,CASSYSWAGGSAGYTF,TGTGCCAGCAGTTACTCTTGGGCAGGGGGATCTGCAGGCTACACCTTC
-,TRBV3-1/TRBV3-2,TRBJ1-2,-,CASRPGGGDYGYTF,TGTGCCAGCAGACCGGGCGGGGGGGACTATGGCTACACCTTC
TRBD1,TRBV2,TRBJ1-1,-,CASSPDREVTEAFF,TGTGCCAGCAGTCCCGACAGGGAAGTCACTGAAGCTTTCTTT
-,TRBV5-1,TRBJ1-5,-,CASSPGGNHQPQHF,TGCGCCAGCAGCCCGGGGGGAAATCATCAGCCCCAGCATTTT
-,TRBV7-8,TRBJ1-3,-,CASSPLVRTFASFSGNTIYF,TGTGCCAGCAGCCCACTAGTGAGGACTTTCGCTTCATTCTCTGGAAACACCATATATTTT
-,TRBV6-2/TRBV6-3,TRBJ1-1,-,CASSYSLTEAFF,TGTGCCAGCAGTTATTCCCTCACTGAAGCTTTCTTT
TRBD1,TRBV29-1,TRBJ1-1,-,CSVWTGNTEAFF,TGCAGCGTGTGGACAGGGAACACTGAAGCTTTCTTT
TRBD1,TRBV2,TRBJ2-7,-,CASSEGQGTEQYF,TGTGCCAGCAGTGAAGGACAGGGGACCGAGCAGTACTTC
TRBD2,TRBV6-6,TRBJ2-2,-,CASTAKAGSNTGELFF,TGTGCCAGCACCGCGAAAGCGGGGTCGAACACCGGGGAGCTGTTTTTT
-,TRBV6-5,TRBJ1-2,-,CASCPGDNYGYTF,TGTGCCAGCTGTCCAGGCGACAATTATGGCTACACCTTC
-,TRBV3-1/TRBV3-2,TRBJ1-5,-,CASSHRSNQPQHF,TGTGCCAGCAGCCACAGGAGCAATCAGCCCCAGCATTTT
-,TRBV7-2,TRBJ2-1,-,CASSLFLGASNEQFF,TGTGCCAGCAGCTTATTCTTAGGGGCCAGCAATGAGCAGTTCTTC
TRBD2,TRBV5-4,TRBJ2-1,few,CASRQGLAGGQGEQFF,TGTGCCAGCCGCCAAGGGTTAGCGGGGGGGCAGGGTGAGCAGTTCTTC
TRBD1,TRBV5-1,TRBJ1-2,-,CASSFDRGGYTF,TGCGCCAGCAGCTTCGACAGGGGTGGCTACACCTTC
TRBD1,TRBV6-5,TRBJ2-7,-,CASSYGTGAYEQYF,TGTGCCAGCAGTTATGGGACAGGGGCCTACGAGCAGTACTTC
-,TRBV19,TRBJ2-5,-,CASSPGSVRTQYF,TGTGCCAGTAGCCCCGGGTCGGTCCGGACCCAGTACTTC
-,TRBV3-1/TRBV3-2,TRBJ1-6,-,CASSQGTGRVSSPLHF,TGTGCCAGCAGCCAAGGCACAGGCCGGGTGAGTTCACCCCTCCACTTT
TRBD1,TRBV4-3,TRBJ1-1,-,CASSRDRDTEAFF,TGCGCCAGCAGCCGAGACAGGGACACTGAAGCTTTCTTT
TRBD2,TRBV7-8,TRBJ2-2,-,CASSPHGTSKTGELFF,TGTGCCAGCAGCCCACACGGGACTAGCAAGACCGGGGAGCTGTTTTTT
TRBD1,TRBV14,TRBJ1-2,once,CASSQGQGRGYTF,TGTGCCAGCAGCCAAGGACAGGGAAGAGGCTACACCTTC
-,TRBV7-9,TRBJ1-2,-,CASSLGGQSYGYTF,TGTGCCAGCAGCTTAGGCGGACAGTCTTATGGCTACACCTTC
TRBD1,TRBV7-9,TRBJ1-2,-,CASSLDRAPGYTF,TGTGCCAGCAGCCTAGACAGGGCCCCCGGCTACACCTTC
TRBD2,TRBV30,TRBJ2-2,few,CAWSYSGGASHTGELFF,TGTGCCTGGAGCTATAGCGGGGGGGCTAGTCACACCGGGGAGCTGTTTTTT
TRBD2,TRBV6-7,TRBJ2-2,-,CASSPASTSGNANTGELFF,TGTGCCAGCAGTCCTGCCTCGACTAGCGGGAATGCGAACACCGGGGAGCTGTTTTTT
TRBD1,TRBV5-6,TRBJ2-4,-,CASSLGTGDFFAKNIQYF,TGTGCCAGCAGCTTGGGGACAGGAGACTTCTTTGCCAAAAACATTCAGTACTTC